Described below is a single T cell receptor beta chain sequence and its context. The sample originates from a study of blood T cell repertoires in COVID-19. Across the study: Sites across the United States, Italy and Spain contributed samples from acute and convalescent COVID-19. PBMCs, B-cell-depleted T cells, or T cells were the source of the cDNA or gDNA that made up the material.

The CDR3 has 14 amino acids. Germline assignment: CDR1 LNHDA and CDR2 SQIVND (reference sequence). Trimming removed 2 bases from V and 2 bases from J, with 9 bases in between. Clones were sequenced by immunoSEQ multiplex PCR, and TCRdb holds only the in-frame ones, with some missing. The table shows approximately 58,000 clones, with 75% to 80% occurring only once. This clonotype was obtained from a man aged 65 to 79 with active or convalescent COVID-19. Sequenced: peripheral blood. J is TRBJ1-1 and V is TRBV19; tentative D call: TRBD1 (5 bases). The CDR3 region is CASSIWGVNTEAFF. The CDR3 nucleotides read TGTGCCAGTAGTATATGGGGCGTCAACACTGAAGCTTTCTTT.